What follows are 30 T cell receptor beta chains derived from one specimen sequenced in a study of beta chain features in type 1 diabetes. Overall study findings and caveats: Shorter TCRB CDR3s, moderately but significantly so, marked every one of the four CD4+ subsets in Type 1 diabetes patients.

The investigators reverse transcribed all of the isolated RNA, so they sequenced expressed TCRB transcripts. The assay was immunoSEQ multiplex PCR, and TCRdb's table has in-frame clones only and misses some. The sample has roughly 700,000 clones; around 15% are singletons. No antigen has been identified for these receptors. Sequenced input: naive CD4+ T cells from blood. These receptors came from a man aged 18 to 30 with type 1 diabetes.

This clone was picked up one time. The chain links TRBV30 to TRBJ1-1; 7 bases line up with TRBD1. Trimming took 7 bases from V and 3 from J; bases not matched to a gene: 11. Germline V CDR1 and CDR2: GTSNPN, SVGIG (reference sequence). CDR3 length: 14 amino acids. The CDR3 loop reads CAFPPGQRDTEAFF. For the CDR3, the DNA is TGTGCCTTCCCTCCGGGACAGCGCGACACTGAAGCTTTCTTT.

This clone was seen only a few times. The V gene is TRBV18, the J gene TRBJ2-4; no clear D. Germline CDR1 is KGHSH and CDR2 is LQKENI. This CDR3 has 14 residues. V was trimmed by 4 bases and J by 1 base, leaving 8 bases between them. Here the CDR3 reads CASSLFGAKNIQYF. The DNA for the CDR3 is TGTGCCAGCTCACTCTTCGGGGCCAAAAACATTCAGTACTTC.

This clone has just a few counts. This chain uses TRBV30 with TRBJ1-5; D possibly corresponds to TRBD1 (5 bases). Germline V CDR1 and CDR2: GTSNPN, SVGIG (reference sequence). The CDR3 sequence is 17 residues long. Deletions cut 0 bases from V and 1 base from J, with 16 bases between. The CDR3 DNA sequence: TGTGCCTGGAGTGTACGTCTGGGGGTGAAAAGCAATCAGCCCCAGCATTTT. Translated: CAWSVRLGVKSNQPQHF.

This clone was seen a few times. The V gene is TRBV7-9, the J gene TRBJ1-6, with D possibly matching TRBD1 (6 bases). Germline V gene data show CDR1 as SEHNR and CDR2 as FQNEAQ (reference sequence). This CDR3 comprises 19 residues. V was cut by 5 bases and J by 0 bases, with 20 bases left in between. DNA for the CDR3: TGTGCCAGCAGCGTCCCGGGACACAGATATAGCTCCTATAATTCACCCCTCCACTTT. Its translation: CASSVPGHRYSSYNSPLHF.

The table lists this clone with a few counts. The chain has TRBV6-5 and TRBJ1-2, with 7 bases aligning to TRBD1. V gave up 6 bases and J gave up 6 bases; unmatched junction bases: 13. This CDR3 is built from 15 residues. The germline CDR1 and CDR2 sequences are MNHEY and SVGAGI. DNA of the CDR3: TGTGCCAGCAGCCGTACCGGGACAGCAGGCGATGGCTACACCTTC. Its translation is CASSRTGTAGDGYTF.

The chain is built from TRBV9 and TRBJ1-1; D is uncertain. Trimming left V 5 bases short and J 5 bases short, with 13 bases between. In germline, CDR1 is SGDLS, CDR2 YYNGEE. The CDR3 is 13 amino acids. The CDR3 is CASSPERWTEAFF. CDR3 in DNA: TGTGCCAGCAGTCCCGAGCGTTGGACTGAAGCTTTCTTT.

The chain joins TRBV19 to TRBJ2-1; D might be TRBD1 (5 bases). The germline V gene has CDR1 LNHDA and CDR2 SQIVND (reference sequence). V dropped 1 base and J dropped 10 bases, with 11 bases sitting between them. The CDR3 totals 13 residues. The chain's CDR3 is CASSIVAGREQFF. The CDR3 region has the DNA TGTGCCAGTAGTATAGTGGCAGGGCGGGAGCAGTTCTTC.

This rearrangement joins TRBV11-2 to TRBJ2-4; a possible D gene is TRBD1 (5 bases). The germline V and J ends were trimmed by 0 bases and 0 bases, with 15 bases remaining between them. The CDR3 sequence is 18 residues long. Germline CDR1 and CDR2: SGHAT and FQNNGV. CDR3 region: CASSLDRLGLLAKNIQYF. The CDR3 region has the DNA TGTGCCAGCAGCTTAGATCGGCTGGGGCTACTAGCCAAAAACATTCAGTACTTC.

This clone was counted between two and nine times. The genes are TRBV10-3 and TRBJ2-6, with D hard to call. The length of the CDR3 is 15 residues. Per the germline V gene, CDR1 is ENHRY and CDR2 is SYGVKD. V was pared by 7 bases and J by 2 bases, with 12 bases between. CDR3 DNA: TGTGCCATCACCCAGACTGCCGCTGGGGCCAACGTCCTGACTTTC. Amino acids: CAITQTAAGANVLTF.

The chain couples TRBV4-2 to TRBJ2-7; D ambiguous. Germline V gives CDR1 LGHNA, CDR2 YNFKEQ. Trimming took off 0 bases at V and 4 bases at J, with 13 bases between the two ends. The length of the CDR3 is 15 residues. The CDR3 DNA reads TGTGCCAGCAGCCAAGACATGTCCCGCGATTACGAGCAGTACTTC. Translating it yields CASSQDMSRDYEQYF.

This clone has more than one count but fewer than ten. The chain links TRBV7-9 to TRBJ1-2; perhaps TRBD1 as D (6 bases). This CDR3 is 13 amino acids long. V was shortened by 1 base and J by 12 bases, with 15 bases between the two germline ends. The germline V gene encodes CDR1 SEHNR and CDR2 FQNEAQ (reference sequence). CDR3 DNA: TGTGCCAGCAGCTTAGGGGGTGACAGGAAACACACCTTC. It encodes CASSLGGDRKHTF.

This clone was counted only a few times. CDR3 DNA sequence: TGTGCCAGCAGTGGCCGACAGTTCTCTGGAAACACCATATATTTT. Encoded protein: CASSGRQFSGNTIYF. The V and J genes are TRBV6-5 and TRBJ1-3; D possibly corresponds to TRBD1 (5 bases). CDR1 and CDR2 from the germline V gene are MNHEY and SVGAGI. CDR3 size: 15 residues. V gave up 5 bases and J gave up 0 bases, with 11 bases separating them.

The genes are TRBV10-3 and TRBJ1-2; D uncertain. Trimming stripped 2 bases from V and 8 bases from J, with 9 bases between. Looked up from germline, CDR1 is ENHRY and CDR2 is SYGVKD. The CDR3 is made up of 12 amino acids. Written as DNA, the CDR3 is TGTGCCATCAGTGAGGGGTGGTACGGCTACACCTTC. It encodes CAISEGWYGYTF.

The chain joins TRBV5-1 to TRBJ2-3; 10 nucleotides align to TRBD2. The V gene end was trimmed by 0 bases and the J gene end by 4 bases; junction bases not matched to a gene: 5. CDR1 is SGHRS, CDR2 YFSETQ, per germline. CDR3 length: 16 amino acids. The CDR3 reads CASSLDSGGFADTQYF. CDR3 DNA sequence: TGCGCCAGCAGCTTGGATAGCGGGGGGTTTGCAGATACGCAGTATTTT.

This clone turned up a few times. V usage is TRBV5-4 and J usage is TRBJ1-1, with 8 bases that match TRBD1. Germline V gene lookup returns CDR1 SGHNT and CDR2 YYREEE (reference sequence). This CDR3 comprises 15 residues. The V gene end was trimmed by 2 bases and the J gene end by 6 bases; junction bases not matched to a gene: 9. The CDR3: CASSFEGTGNSEAFF. CDR3 sequence (DNA): TGTGCCAGCAGCTTCGAAGGGACAGGAAATTCTGAAGCTTTCTTT.

The V and J genes are TRBV30 and TRBJ2-1, with 8 bases that match TRBD1. V lost 0 bases to trimming and J lost 9 bases; unmatched junction nucleotides: 7. The CDR3 sequence is 14 residues long. The germline V gene has CDR1 GTSNPN and CDR2 SVGIG (reference sequence). The CDR3 region is CAWSVLQGDGEQFF. CDR3 DNA: TGTGCCTGGAGTGTGCTACAGGGGGACGGTGAGCAGTTCTTC.

The chain carries TRBV19 and TRBJ2-2; D may be TRBD1 (5 bases). This CDR3 has 14 amino acids. Germline V lookup: CDR1 LNHDA, CDR2 SQIVND (reference sequence). V was cut by 4 bases and J by 1 base, with 7 bases left in between. The CDR3: CASSTTGNTGELFF. CDR3 bases: TGTGCCAGTAGTACTACAGGGAACACCGGGGAGCTGTTTTTT.

This clone showed up just a few times. The chain uses TRBV5-4 and TRBJ2-3, with TRBD2 matching over 9 bases. The V and J ends lost 3 bases and 6 bases, in that order; junction bases with no gene match: 11. The CDR3 extends over 16 amino acids. CDR1 and CDR2 (germline): SGHNT, YYREEE (reference sequence). In nucleotides, the CDR3 is TGTGCCAGCAGCTCCCGACTAGCGGAGTCAATGGATACGCAGTATTTT. This translates into CASSSRLAESMDTQYF. Using reference TRBV5-4 and TRBJ2-3 for the parts outside the CDR3, the full variable domain is ETGVTQSPTHLIKTRGQQVTLRCSSQSGHNTVSWYQQALGQGPQFIFQYYREEENGRGNFPPRFSGLQFPNYSSELNVNALELDDSALYLCASSSRLAESMDTQYFGPGTRLTVL.

This clone was recorded a few times. The chain carries TRBV5-8 and TRBJ2-5; 8 bases map to TRBD2. CDR1 SGHTS and CDR2 YDEGEE come from the germline V gene. The junction had 21 bases not matched to a gene; V was cut back by 6 bases and J by 5 bases. This CDR3 spans 18 amino acids. CDR3 amino acids: CASTLLGSSGGQSETQYF. The CDR3 DNA is TGTGCCAGCACCCTCCTAGGGTCAAGCGGGGGCCAGAGCGAGACCCAGTACTTC.

J is TRBJ1-6 and V is TRBV30, with D tentatively TRBD1 (6 bases). The CDR3 has 17 residues. CDR1 is GTSNPN, CDR2 SVGIG, per germline (reference sequence). With 2 bases removed from V and 7 bases from J, the gap between germline ends came to 21 bases. The CDR3 nucleotides read TGTGCCTGGAGTCCAGACAGGACCTGGACTGGGAATTCACCCCTCCACTTT. This encodes CAWSPDRTWTGNSPLHF. Variable domain in full (rest from reference TRBV30 and TRBJ1-6): SQTIHQWPATLVQPVGSPLSLECTVEGTSNPNLYWYRQAAGRGLQLLFYSVGIGQISSEVPQNLSASRPQDRQFILSSKKLLLSDSGFYLCAWSPDRTWTGNSPLHFGNGTRLTVT.

This clone was counted between two and nine times. CDR3 sequence (DNA): TGTGCCTGGAGTGTGACTCTTTCTTTCACAGATACGCAGTATTTT. It encodes CAWSVTLSFTDTQYF. V gene TRBV30 combines with J gene TRBJ2-3, with unresolved D. The germline V and J ends were trimmed by 0 bases and 2 bases, with 12 bases remaining between them. The CDR3 totals 15 residues. The germline CDR1 and CDR2 sequences are GTSNPN and SVGIG (reference sequence). Based on the CDR3 plus reference TRBV30 and TRBJ2-3, the full variable domain is SQTIHQWPATLVQPVGSPLSLECTVEGTSNPNLYWYRQAAGRGLQLLFYSVGIGQISSEVPQNLSASRPQDRQFILSSKKLLLSDSGFYLCAWSVTLSFTDTQYFGPGTRLTVL.

The table lists this clone with a few counts. This chain links TRBV5-4 with TRBJ2-3; the D is unclear. Trimming pared 4 bases from V and 6 bases from J, leaving 12 bases between. The length of the CDR3 is 13 residues. CDR1 SGHNT and CDR2 YYREEE come from the germline V gene (reference sequence). CDR3 in DNA: TGTGCCAGCAGCCAAGATGGGCGGGATACGCAGTATTTT. It is translated as CASSQDGRDTQYF.

V usage is TRBV27 and J usage is TRBJ2-7; possible D gene TRBD1, 5 bases. V shed 4 bases and J shed 7 bases, with 17 bases lying between them. CDR3 size: 14 residues. The germline gives CDR1 MNHEY, CDR2 SMNVEV (reference sequence). In DNA form, the CDR3 reads TGTGCCAGCAGTTCACCAGTTCAGGGTACGGAGCAGTACTTC. Residues: CASSSPVQGTEQYF.

This clone showed up just a few times. The gene calls are TRBV9 and TRBJ1-1, with D possibly matching TRBD1 (5 bases). Germline V gene lookup returns CDR1 SGDLS and CDR2 YYNGEE. V was trimmed by 0 bases and J by 1 base, leaving 13 bases between them. The CDR3 totals 16 residues. The CDR3 here is CASSVGAFQGNTEAFF. In nucleotides, the CDR3 is TGTGCCAGCAGCGTAGGGGCGTTTCAGGGGAACACTGAAGCTTTCTTT.

This clone was picked up a small number of times. V usage is TRBV9 and J usage is TRBJ1-2; D remains ambiguous. Between the trimmed V and J ends, which lost 0 bases and 3 bases, there was a span of 9 bases. Germline V lookup: CDR1 SGDLS, CDR2 YYNGEE. CDR3 length equals 14 residues. The CDR3 sequence: CASSVELHDYGYTF. The CDR3 nucleotides read TGTGCCAGCAGCGTAGAGCTTCACGACTATGGCTACACCTTC. The full variable domain, completed using reference TRBV9 and TRBJ1-2, is DSGVTQTPKHLITATGQRVTLRCSPRSGDLSVYWYQQSLDQGLQFLIQYYNGEERAKGNILERFSAQQFPDLHSELNLSSLELGDSALYFCASSVELHDYGYTFGSGTRLTVV.

This clone was recorded a few times. The CDR3 sequence: CATTDRDSPLHF. The CDR3 DNA is TGTGCCACTACGGACAGGGACTCACCCCTCCACTTT. The rearrangement uses TRBV5-8 and TRBJ1-6, with 8 bases that match TRBD1. There are 12 residues in the CDR3. The trim removed 9 bases at V and 10 bases at J, leaving 6 bases unmatched. Germline CDR1 SGHTS, CDR2 YDEGEE.

This rearrangement joins TRBV4-1 to TRBJ2-7; a possible D gene is TRBD2 (6 bases). Germline assignment: CDR1 MGHRA and CDR2 YSYEKL. This CDR3 region has 14 residues. Trimming stripped 4 bases from V and 1 base from J, with 11 bases between. The CDR3 protein is CASSRPGGSYEQYF. The CDR3 DNA follows: TGCGCCAGCAGCCGCCCCGGGGGTTCCTACGAGCAGTACTTC.

This clone was counted a few times. The V call is TRBV5-4, the J call TRBJ1-1, with a weak D call TRBD1 (5 bases). Between the trimmed V and J ends, which lost 3 bases and 2 bases, there was a span of 23 bases. The CDR3 has 18 residues. Germline assignment: CDR1 SGHNT and CDR2 YYREEE (reference sequence). CDR3 sequence (DNA): TGTGCCAGCAGCTCCGAAGACGTTCTGGGACGGATCAACACTGAAGCTTTCTTT. Protein: CASSSEDVLGRINTEAFF.

This clone was picked up a small number of times. V gene TRBV30 combines with J gene TRBJ1-2, with unresolved D. Germline V gives CDR1 GTSNPN, CDR2 SVGIG (reference sequence). This CDR3 is built from 13 residues. Trimming pared 3 bases from V and 8 bases from J, leaving 16 bases between. The DNA of the CDR3 is TGTGCCTGGAGCCCCAGCGGACGGCGGGGCTACACCTTC. Translating gives CAWSPSGRRGYTF.

Points on this clone: The sample contains more than one DNA sequence encoding this CDR3. The J gene is TRBJ2-1, the V gene TRBV28, with D possibly matching TRBD1 (6 bases). V shed 2 bases and J shed 0 bases, with 8 bases lying between them. Germline V CDR1 and CDR2: MDHEN, SYDVKM. This CDR3 spans 15 amino acids. This CDR3 reads CASSLPGASYNEQFF. CDR3 coding DNA: TGTGCCAGCAGTTTACCAGGGGCCTCCTACAATGAGCAGTTCTTC.